The rows below give T cell receptor beta chains drawn from one sample of a study of T cell responses to AZD1222 COVID-19 vaccine. Sequencing was performed with immunoSEQ multiplex PCR; in TCRdb, only in-frame clones are kept and a portion is missing. The profile shows some 150,000 clones, approximately 88% of them singletons. The source material was peripheral blood, sampled on day 0 of AZD1222 vaccination. These receptors all come from an adult in good health. Each CDR3 is given with its conserved first and last residue. The D gene is left open where the match is weak. Size is stated for part of the rows, as once, few or many counts, or as a class when the clone is expanded.

cdr3_nt cdr3_aa d_call clone_size j_call v_call
TGTGCCAGCAGCTCAGGGCAGTCTAGCCACGGCTACACCTTC CASSSGQSSHGYTF . once TRBJ1-2 TRBV7-9
TGTGCCAGCAGCTTACGACTGAGGGATGGCTACACCTTC CASSLRLRDGYTF . . TRBJ1-2 TRBV7-9
TGTGCCAGCAGCGCACTACAGGGAAGTAATTCACCCCTCCACTTT CASSALQGSNSPLHF . . TRBJ1-6 TRBV11-3
TGCAGCGTTGGGGACCTCTACGAGCAGTACTTC CSVGDLYEQYF . . TRBJ2-7 TRBV29-1
TGTGCCAGCTCACATTCGGAGACCCAGTACTTC CASSHSETQYF . . TRBJ2-5 TRBV18
TGTGCCAGCAGCTCGGACAGGGCAAATGAGCAGTTCTTC CASSSDRANEQFF TRBD1 . TRBJ2-1 TRBV7-3
TGTGCCAGCAGTCTCAGGGGGAACCCTGAAGCTTTCTTT CASSLRGNPEAFF TRBD1 . TRBJ1-1 TRBV27
TGTGCCAGCAGACTAGGGCAGAACACTGAAGCTTTCTTT CASRLGQNTEAFF . . TRBJ1-1 TRBV6-5
TGTGCCAGTAGTATTAAGGGACAGAGTAGCAATCAGCCCCAGCATTTT CASSIKGQSSNQPQHF TRBD1 . TRBJ1-5 TRBV19
TGTGCCAGCAGTGACTCTCGCGGGAGATACTACGAGCAGTACTTC CASSDSRGRYYEQYF TRBD2 . TRBJ2-7 TRBV2
TGTGCCAGCAGCTTACCCGTTTCAAACACTGAAGCTTTCTTT CASSLPVSNTEAFF . . TRBJ1-1 TRBV7-9
TGTGCCAGCAGCCCACCCGGGGACAGGCGCTACGAGCAGTACTTC CASSPPGDRRYEQYF TRBD1 . TRBJ2-7 TRBV7-9
TGTGCCAGCAGCGCTCTAACAGGGAACTATGGCTACACCTTC CASSALTGNYGYTF . . TRBJ1-2 TRBV9
TGTGCCACCAAACAGGTGGATACGCAGTATTTT CATKQVDTQYF . few TRBJ2-3 TRBV6-5
TGTGCCAGCAGTTCCTCACAGGGGTGGCCCTATAATTCACCCCTCCACTTT CASSSSQGWPYNSPLHF TRBD1 . TRBJ1-6 TRBV28
TGCAGCGTTGATAACACCTCACCCCAACTAGCGGGAGGGCCCGAAGAGACCCAGTACTTC CSVDNTSPQLAGGPEETQYF TRBD2 . TRBJ2-5 TRBV29-1
TGCGCCAGCAGCTTGGAAGTACCCTACGAGCAGTACTTC CASSLEVPYEQYF . . TRBJ2-7 TRBV5-1
TGTGCCAGCAGCTTAAAGACTAGCGGCTCCTACAATGAGCAGTTCTTC CASSLKTSGSYNEQFF TRBD2 . TRBJ2-1 TRBV7-3
TGTGCCATACAGGGCTACTACAATGAGCAGTTCTTC CAIQGYYNEQFF . . TRBJ2-1 TRBV6-5
TGTGCCAGCAGCTTACCGCAAAACAATGAGCAGTTCTTC CASSLPQNNEQFF . . TRBJ2-1 TRBV7-2
TGTGCCAGCAGCTCTGGACAGGTCGGTGGAAACACCATATATTTT CASSSGQVGGNTIYF TRBD1 . TRBJ1-3 TRBV5-6
TGCGCCAGCAGCTTGCAGGGAACGGCCGCCGGGGAGCTGTTTTTT CASSLQGTAAGELFF . once TRBJ2-2 TRBV5-1
TGTGCCAGTAGACCTGGGACGGAACTCGCTAACTATGGCTACACCTTC CASRPGTELANYGYTF . . TRBJ1-2 TRBV19
TGCGCCAGCAGCTCTGGGACTTCCCTTTATGGAAACACCATATATTTT CASSSGTSLYGNTIYF . . TRBJ1-3 TRBV5-1
TGTGCCAGCAGCACAGGACTAGCGGGAGTCCTAGGGAATGAGCAGTTCTTC CASSTGLAGVLGNEQFF TRBD2 . TRBJ2-1 TRBV28
TGTGCCAGCAGTGTAGCAGTTGAAGCTTTCTTT CASSVAVEAFF . . TRBJ1-1 TRBV2
TGTGCCAGCAGCTTAGGATCCGGTAGCAATCAGCCCCAGCATTTT CASSLGSGSNQPQHF . . TRBJ1-5 TRBV7-9
TGCGCCAGCAGCCAAGGGGATAGGGATTCTGGTTCACCCCTCCACTTT CASSQGDRDSGSPLHF . . TRBJ1-6 TRBV4-3
TGTGCCAGCAGCCCCAACCGGGGACAGGCCTTTTCACACAATGAGCAGTTCTTC CASSPNRGQAFSHNEQFF TRBD1 . TRBJ2-1 TRBV14
TGTGCCAGCAGCAGTAGCGGGAGAGAGACCCAGTACTTC CASSSSGRETQYF TRBD2 . TRBJ2-5 TRBV3-1/TRBV3-2
TGCGCCAGCAGCTTAAGTACTAGCGGGAGGGGTGACACAGATACGCAGTATTTT CASSLSTSGRGDTDTQYF TRBD2 once TRBJ2-3 TRBV5-1
TGTGCCAGTAGTATAGCGCAGGCCGGCTCACCCCTCCACTTT CASSIAQAGSPLHF . once TRBJ1-6 TRBV19
TGTGCCAGCAGCTTAACACCGGGACAGGGAGGCGAGCAGTACTTC CASSLTPGQGGEQYF TRBD1 . TRBJ2-7 TRBV7-2
TGTGCCAGTAGTATTCAGAAGGGCAATGAGCAGTTCTTC CASSIQKGNEQFF . . TRBJ2-1 TRBV19
TGTGCCAGCAGCCAAGCTCCAGAGACCCAGTACTTC CASSQAPETQYF . . TRBJ2-5 TRBV14
TGCGCCAGCAGCCAAGTATCCCGGTCGAGGGATAATTCACCCCTCCACTTT CASSQVSRSRDNSPLHF . . TRBJ1-6 TRBV4-1
TGCGCCAGCAGCTTGGTGGCGGGACAGGGTCGGGGTACGCAGTATTTT CASSLVAGQGRGTQYF TRBD1 . TRBJ2-3 TRBV5-1
TGTGCCAGTAGTATGGACAGGAGCTCATACAATGAGCAGTTCTTC CASSMDRSSYNEQFF TRBD1 . TRBJ2-1 TRBV19
TGTGCCTGGAGCAATGGACAGGGTAATTCACCCCTCCACTTT CAWSNGQGNSPLHF TRBD1 few TRBJ1-6 TRBV30
TGCGCCAGCACCACGGGCCCAGGAGGCGAGCAGTACTTC CASTTGPGGEQYF . medium-sized TRBJ2-7 TRBV10-1
TGTGCCAGCAGCTTGGCACCAAGCTCCTACGAGCAGTACTTC CASSLAPSSYEQYF . . TRBJ2-7 TRBV11-2
TGTGCCACCAGTGACCCGACTAGCGGTACCTACGAGCAGTACTTC CATSDPTSGTYEQYF TRBD2 . TRBJ2-7 TRBV24-1
TGTGCCAGCAGCTTAGCATCTGGCCGGGGGCGGACCTACGAGCAGTACTTC CASSLASGRGRTYEQYF . few TRBJ2-7 TRBV11-3
TGTGCCAGCAGCTTAGCTATCGACAGTCCTTATGGCTACACCTTC CASSLAIDSPYGYTF . once TRBJ1-2 TRBV7-6
TGTGCCTGGAGTAGTAGCTACACTGAAGCTTTCTTT CAWSSSYTEAFF . once TRBJ1-1 TRBV30
TGTGCCAGCAGCAACCTGACAGGGGAGGAAAGGCAGCCCCAGCATTTT CASSNLTGEERQPQHF TRBD1 . TRBJ1-5 TRBV3-1/TRBV3-2
TGTGCCAGCAGCGTAAGAAGCGGGAACGAGGAAGCCCAGTACTTC CASSVRSGNEEAQYF TRBD2 few TRBJ2-5 TRBV9
TGTGCCAGCAGTCGCCAGGGGGCCGGGGGCTACACCTTC CASSRQGAGGYTF TRBD1 . TRBJ1-2 TRBV5-4
TGTGCCAGCAGTTACGGACAGAGCACAGATACGCAGTATTTT CASSYGQSTDTQYF . few TRBJ2-3 TRBV6-5
TGTGCCAGCAGCGCCCGCGGCTCGAGCACCGGGGAGCTGTTTTTT CASSARGSSTGELFF . . TRBJ2-2 TRBV9